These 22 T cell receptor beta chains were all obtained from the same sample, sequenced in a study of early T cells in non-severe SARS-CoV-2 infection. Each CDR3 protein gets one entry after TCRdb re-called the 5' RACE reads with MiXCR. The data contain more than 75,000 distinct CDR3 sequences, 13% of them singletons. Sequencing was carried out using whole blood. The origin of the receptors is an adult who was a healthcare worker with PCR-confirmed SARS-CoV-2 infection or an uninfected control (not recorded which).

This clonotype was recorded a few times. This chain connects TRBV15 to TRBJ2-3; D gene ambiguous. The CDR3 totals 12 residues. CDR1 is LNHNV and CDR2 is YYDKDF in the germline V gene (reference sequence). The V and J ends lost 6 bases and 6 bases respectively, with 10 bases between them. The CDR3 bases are TGTGCCACCAGTGATCTGGACGATACGCAGTATTTT. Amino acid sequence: CATSDLDDTQYF.

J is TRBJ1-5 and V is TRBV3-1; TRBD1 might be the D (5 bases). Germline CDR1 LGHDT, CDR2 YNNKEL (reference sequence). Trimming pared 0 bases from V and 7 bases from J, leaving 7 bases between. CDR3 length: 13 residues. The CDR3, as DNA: TGTGCCAGCAGCCAAGACAGGGAGCAGCCCCAGCATTTT. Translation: CASSQDREQPQHF. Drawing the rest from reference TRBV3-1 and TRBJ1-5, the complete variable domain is DTAVSQTPKYLVTQMGNDKSIKCEQNLGHDTMYWYKQDSKKFLKIMFSYNNKELIINETVPNRFSPKSPDKAHLNLHINSLELGDSAVYFCASSQDREQPQHFGDGTRLSIL.

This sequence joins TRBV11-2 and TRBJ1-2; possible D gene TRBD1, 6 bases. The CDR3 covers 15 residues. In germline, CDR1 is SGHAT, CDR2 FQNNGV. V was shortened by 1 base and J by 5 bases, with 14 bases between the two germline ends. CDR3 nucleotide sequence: TGTGCCAGCAGCTTAGTGTACAGGGATGTTTATGGCTACACCTTC. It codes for CASSLVYRDVYGYTF.

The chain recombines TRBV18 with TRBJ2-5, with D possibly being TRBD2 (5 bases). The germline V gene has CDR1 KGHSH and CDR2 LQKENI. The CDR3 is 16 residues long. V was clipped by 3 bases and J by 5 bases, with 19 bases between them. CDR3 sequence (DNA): TGTGCCAGCTCACCCCCCTCGGGAAGGACTTCGGAGACCCAGTACTTC. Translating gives CASSPPSGRTSETQYF. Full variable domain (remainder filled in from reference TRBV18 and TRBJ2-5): NAGVMQNPRHLVRRRGQEARLRCSPMKGHSHVYWYRQLPEEGLKFMVYLQKENIIDESGMPKERFSAEFPKEGPSILRIQQVVRGDSAAYFCASSPPSGRTSETQYFGPGTRLLVL.

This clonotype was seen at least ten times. CDR3 coding DNA: TGTGCCAGTAGTGAAACAGGGGGTCCTCAGCCCCAGCATTTT. Amino acid sequence: CASSETGGPQPQHF. This sequence joins TRBV19 and TRBJ1-5, with 8 positions matching TRBD1. The V segment lost 5 bases and the J segment 6 bases; nucleotides outside the gene matches: 6. The germline V gene has CDR1 LNHDA and CDR2 SQIVND (reference sequence). CDR3 length equals 14 residues.

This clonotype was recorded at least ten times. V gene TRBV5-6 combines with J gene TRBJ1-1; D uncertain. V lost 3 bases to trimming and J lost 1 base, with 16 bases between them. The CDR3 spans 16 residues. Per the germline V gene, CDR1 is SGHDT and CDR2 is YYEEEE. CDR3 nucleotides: TGTGCCAGCAGCTACTTGAAAAAAAAGGAGAACACTGAAGCTTTCTTT. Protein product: CASSYLKKKENTEAFF.

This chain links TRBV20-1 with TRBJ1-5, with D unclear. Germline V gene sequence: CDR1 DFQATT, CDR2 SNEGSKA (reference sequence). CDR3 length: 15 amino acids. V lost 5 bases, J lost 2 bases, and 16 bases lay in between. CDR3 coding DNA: TGCAGTGCTGAACGCCCTGACGGTGGCAATCAGCCCCAGCATTTT. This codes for CSAERPDGGNQPQHF.

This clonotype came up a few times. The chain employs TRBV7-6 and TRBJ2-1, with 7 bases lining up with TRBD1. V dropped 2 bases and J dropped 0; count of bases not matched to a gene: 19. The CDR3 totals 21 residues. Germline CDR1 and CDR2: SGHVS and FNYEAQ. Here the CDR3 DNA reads TGTGCCAGCAGCTTATCTTCACAGGGGACGAGAAGCTTTACCTCCTACAATGAGCAGTTCTTC. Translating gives CASSLSSQGTRSFTSYNEQFF.

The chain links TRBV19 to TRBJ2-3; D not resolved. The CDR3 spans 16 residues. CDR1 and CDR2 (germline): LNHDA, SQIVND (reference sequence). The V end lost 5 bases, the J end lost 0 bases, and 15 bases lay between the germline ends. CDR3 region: CASSGWGLISTDTQYF. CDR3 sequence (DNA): TGTGCCAGTAGTGGCTGGGGATTGATTAGCACAGATACGCAGTATTTT. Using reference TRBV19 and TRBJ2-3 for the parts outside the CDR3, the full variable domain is DGGITQSPKYLFRKEGQNVTLSCEQNLNHDAMYWYRQDPGQGLRLIYYSQIVNDFQKGDIAEGYSVSREKKESFPLTVTSAQKNPTAFYLCASSGWGLISTDTQYFGPGTRLTVL.

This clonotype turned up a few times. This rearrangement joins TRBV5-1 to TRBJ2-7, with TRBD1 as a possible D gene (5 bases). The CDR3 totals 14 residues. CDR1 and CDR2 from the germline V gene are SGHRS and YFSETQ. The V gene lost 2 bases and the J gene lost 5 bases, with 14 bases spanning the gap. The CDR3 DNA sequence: TGCGCCAGCAGCTTTGATGGGGCAGCGAACGAGCAGTACTTC. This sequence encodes CASSFDGAANEQYF.

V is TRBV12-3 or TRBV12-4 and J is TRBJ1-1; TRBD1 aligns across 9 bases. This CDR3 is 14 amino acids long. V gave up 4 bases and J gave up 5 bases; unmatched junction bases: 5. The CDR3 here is CASSYWDRVTEAFF. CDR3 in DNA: TGTGCCAGCAGTTACTGGGACAGGGTGACTGAAGCTTTCTTT.

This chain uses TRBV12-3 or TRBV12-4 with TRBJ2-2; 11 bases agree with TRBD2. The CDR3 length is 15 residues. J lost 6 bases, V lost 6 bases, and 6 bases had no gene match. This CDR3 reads CASRSLAGGSGELFF. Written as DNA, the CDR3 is TGTGCCAGCAGGTCTCTAGCGGGGGGTTCCGGGGAGCTGTTTTTT.

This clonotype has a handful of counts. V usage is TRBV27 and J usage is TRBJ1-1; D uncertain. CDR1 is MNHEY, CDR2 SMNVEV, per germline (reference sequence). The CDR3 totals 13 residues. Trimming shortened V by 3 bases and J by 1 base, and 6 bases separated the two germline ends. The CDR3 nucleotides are TGTGCCAGCAGTTTGGCCAGGAACACTGAAGCTTTCTTT. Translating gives CASSLARNTEAFF.

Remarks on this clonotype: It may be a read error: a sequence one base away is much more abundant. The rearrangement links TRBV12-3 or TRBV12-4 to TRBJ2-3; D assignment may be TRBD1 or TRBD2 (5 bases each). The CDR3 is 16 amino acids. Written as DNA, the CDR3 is TGTGTCAGCAGTCCCGTGGGGACCGAGAGCACAGATACGCAGTATTTT. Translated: CVSSPVGTESTDTQYF.

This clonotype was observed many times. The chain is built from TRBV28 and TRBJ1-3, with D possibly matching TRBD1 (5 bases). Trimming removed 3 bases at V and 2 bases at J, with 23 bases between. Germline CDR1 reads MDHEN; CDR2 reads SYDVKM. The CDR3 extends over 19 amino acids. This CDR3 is CASSLGYGVKTAPGNTIYF. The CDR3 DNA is TGTGCCAGCAGTTTGGGTTATGGGGTAAAGACAGCCCCTGGAAACACCATATATTTT.

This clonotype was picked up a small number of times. CDR3: CANSREGRETQYF. CDR3 nucleotide sequence: TGTGCCAACTCCCGAGAGGGGCGTGAGACCCAGTACTTC. The V gene is TRBV2, the J gene TRBJ2-5, with D possibly called TRBD1 or TRBD2 (5 bases each). The CDR3 is 13 residues long. Germline CDR1 reads SNHLY; CDR2 reads FYNNEI. Trimming left V 10 bases short and J 5 bases short, with 17 bases between. Combining the CDR3 with reference TRBV2 and TRBJ2-5 gives the whole variable domain EPEVTQTPSHQVTQMGQEVILRCVPISNHLYFYWYRQILGQKVEFLVSFYNNEISEKSEIFDDQFSVERPDGSNFTLKIRSTKLEDSAMYFCANSREGRETQYFGPGTRLLVL.

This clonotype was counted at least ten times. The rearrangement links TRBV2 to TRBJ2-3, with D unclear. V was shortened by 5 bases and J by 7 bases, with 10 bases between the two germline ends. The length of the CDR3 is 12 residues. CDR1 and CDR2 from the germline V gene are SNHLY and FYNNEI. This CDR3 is CASSMETNTQYF. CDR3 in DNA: TGTGCCAGCAGTATGGAAACCAATACGCAGTATTTT.

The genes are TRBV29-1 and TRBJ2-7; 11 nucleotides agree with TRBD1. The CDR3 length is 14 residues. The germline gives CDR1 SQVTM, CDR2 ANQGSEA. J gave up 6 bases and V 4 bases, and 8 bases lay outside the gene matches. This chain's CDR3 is CSVVSLGTGGEQYF. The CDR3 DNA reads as TGCAGCGTTGTAAGTTTGGGGACAGGGGGCGAGCAGTACTTC.

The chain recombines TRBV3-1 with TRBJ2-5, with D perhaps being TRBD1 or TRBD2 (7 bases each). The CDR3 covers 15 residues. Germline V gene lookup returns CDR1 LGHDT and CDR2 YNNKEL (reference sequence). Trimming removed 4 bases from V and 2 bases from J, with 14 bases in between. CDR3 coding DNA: TGTGCCAGCAGCCGGGGGGGACAGCGGCAAGAGACCCAGTACTTC. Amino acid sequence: CASSRGGQRQETQYF.

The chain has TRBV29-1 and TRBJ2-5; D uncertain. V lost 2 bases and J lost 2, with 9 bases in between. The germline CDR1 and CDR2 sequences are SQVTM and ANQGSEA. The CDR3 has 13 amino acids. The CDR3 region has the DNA TGCAGCGTTGAATTGGCGCAGCAAGAGACCCAGTACTTC. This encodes CSVELAQQETQYF.

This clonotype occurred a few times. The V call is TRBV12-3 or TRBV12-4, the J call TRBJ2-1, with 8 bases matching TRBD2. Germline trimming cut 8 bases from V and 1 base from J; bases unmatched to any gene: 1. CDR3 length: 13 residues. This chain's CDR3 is CASGLASYNEQFF. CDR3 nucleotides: TGTGCCAGCGGACTAGCATCCTACAATGAGCAGTTCTTC.

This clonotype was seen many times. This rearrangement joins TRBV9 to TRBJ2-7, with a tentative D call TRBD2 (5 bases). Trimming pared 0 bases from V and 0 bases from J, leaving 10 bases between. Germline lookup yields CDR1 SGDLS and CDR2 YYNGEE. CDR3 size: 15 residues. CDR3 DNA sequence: TGTGCCAGCAGCGTAGGGTCGGGATCCTCCTACGAGCAGTACTTC. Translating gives CASSVGSGSSYEQYF.